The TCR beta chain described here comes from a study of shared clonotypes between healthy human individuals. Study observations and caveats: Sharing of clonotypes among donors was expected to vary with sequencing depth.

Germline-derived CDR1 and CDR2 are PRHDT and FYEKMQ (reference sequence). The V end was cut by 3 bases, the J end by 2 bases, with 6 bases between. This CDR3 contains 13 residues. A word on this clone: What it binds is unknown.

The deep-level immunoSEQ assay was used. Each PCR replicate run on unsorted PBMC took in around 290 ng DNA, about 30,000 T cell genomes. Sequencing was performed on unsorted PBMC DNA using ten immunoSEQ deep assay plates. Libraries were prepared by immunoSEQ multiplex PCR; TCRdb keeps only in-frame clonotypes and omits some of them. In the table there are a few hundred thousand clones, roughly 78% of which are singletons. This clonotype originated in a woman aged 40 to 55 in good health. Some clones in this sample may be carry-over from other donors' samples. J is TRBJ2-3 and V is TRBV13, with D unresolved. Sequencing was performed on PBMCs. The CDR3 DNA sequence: TGTGCCAGCAGCTTCGACCACACAGATACGCAGTATTTT. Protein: CASSFDHTDTQYF.